The source of this TCR beta chain is a study of T cells after yellow fever vaccination. Background on the study: SMART-Seq v4 Ultra Low Input handled preparation of low-cell-number fractions. Study-level findings and limits: Re-detected after boosting: most primary clones, approximately 97% of CD4 and about 85% of CD8. Abundant clonotypes from the bulk population could get into FACS-sorted repertoires as contaminants.

UMIs and a universal primer site were added when TCR cDNA was made by 5'RACE template switching. TCRdb used MiXCR to reprocess the 5' RACE reads, holding one entry per CDR3 protein. Of a few hundred thousand distinct CDR3 sequences in the sample, about 17% were seen once. This clonotype came up a few times. Its antigen remains unidentified. V was trimmed by 1 base and J by 3 bases, leaving 13 bases between them. The germline V gene has CDR1 SEHNR and CDR2 FQNEAQ (reference sequence). This CDR3 contains 15 residues. The sequenced sample was PBMCs, obtained 5 days after the first yellow fever vaccination. The chain recombines TRBV7-9 with TRBJ2-7; D possibly corresponds to TRBD2 (5 bases). The receptor was isolated from a man between 18 and 29 years old who received the YFV17D yellow fever vaccine. The CDR3 DNA reads as TGTGCCAGCAGCTTAGAATCCGGGATTGACTACGAGCAGTACTTC. Protein sequence: CASSLESGIDYEQYF. The whole variable domain, filled in from reference TRBV7-9 and TRBJ2-7, reads DTGVSQNPRHKITKRGQNVTFRCDPISEHNRLYWYRQTLGQGPEFLTYFQNEAQLEKSRLLSDRFSAERPKGSFSTLEIQRTEQGDSAMYLCASSLESGIDYEQYFGPGTRLTVT.